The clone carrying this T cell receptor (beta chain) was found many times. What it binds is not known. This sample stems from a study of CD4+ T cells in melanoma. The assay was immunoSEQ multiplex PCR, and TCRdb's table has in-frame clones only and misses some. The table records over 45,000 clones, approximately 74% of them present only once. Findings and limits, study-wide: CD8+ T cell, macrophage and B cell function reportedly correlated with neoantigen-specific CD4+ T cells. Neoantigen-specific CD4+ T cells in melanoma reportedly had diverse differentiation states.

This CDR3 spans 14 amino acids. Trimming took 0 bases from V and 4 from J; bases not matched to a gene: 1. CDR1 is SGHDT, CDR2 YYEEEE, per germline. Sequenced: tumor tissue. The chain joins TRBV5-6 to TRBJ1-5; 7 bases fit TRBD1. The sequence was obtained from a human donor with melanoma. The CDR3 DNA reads TGTGCCAGCAGCTTGGACAGGGGTAATCAGCCCCAGCATTTT. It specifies CASSLDRGNQPQHF.